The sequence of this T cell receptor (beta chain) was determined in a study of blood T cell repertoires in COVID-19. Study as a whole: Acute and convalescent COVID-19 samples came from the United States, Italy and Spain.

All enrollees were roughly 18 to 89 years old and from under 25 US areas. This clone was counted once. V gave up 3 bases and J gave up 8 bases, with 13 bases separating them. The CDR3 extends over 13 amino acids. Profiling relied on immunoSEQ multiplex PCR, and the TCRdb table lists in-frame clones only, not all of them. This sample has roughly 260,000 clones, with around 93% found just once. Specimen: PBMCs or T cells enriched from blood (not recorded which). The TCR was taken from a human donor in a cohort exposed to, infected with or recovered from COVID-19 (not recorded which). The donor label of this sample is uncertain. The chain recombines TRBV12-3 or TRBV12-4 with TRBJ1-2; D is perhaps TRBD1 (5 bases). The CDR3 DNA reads TGTGCCAGCAGTTTCATCAGGGCGCGGGGCTACACCTTC. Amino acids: CASSFIRARGYTF.